One and the same sample provided the 23 T cell receptor beta chains below, sequenced in a study of T cell repertoires in cytomegalovirus infection. TCRdb redid the calling of the reads with MiXCR, one entry per CDR3 protein. Of approximately 500,000 distinct CDR3 sequences in the sample, roughly 29% are singletons; the top ten hold less than 15%. The specimen sequenced was PBMCs. All receptors derive from a human donor in good health (CMV status not recorded). Some clones in this sample may be carry-over from other donors' samples.

This chain joins TRBV5-1 and TRBJ2-1; 7 bases are a match to TRBD2. The ends lost 2 bases at V and 2 bases at J; junction bases unmatched: 10. CDR3 length: 17 amino acids. CDR1 and CDR2 from the germline V gene are SGHRS and YFSETQ. The CDR3 loop reads CASSFLLTGTTYNEQFF. CDR3 nucleotides: TGCGCCAGCAGCTTCCTTTTAACCGGGACTACCTACAATGAGCAGTTCTTC. The whole variable domain, filled in from reference TRBV5-1 and TRBJ2-1, reads KAGVTQTPRYLIKTRGQQVTLSCSPISGHRSVSWYQQTPGQGLQFLFEYFSETQRNKGNFPGRFSGRQFSNSRSEMNVSTLELGDSALYLCASSFLLTGTTYNEQFFGPGTRLTVL.

The table lists this clonotype with a count of one. The chain couples TRBV3-1 to TRBJ2-3, with 7 bases matching TRBD2. The V gene end was trimmed by 4 bases and the J gene end by 0 bases; junction bases not matched to a gene: 4. The CDR3 length is 15 residues. Germline assignment: CDR1 LGHDT and CDR2 YNNKEL (reference sequence). The CDR3 sequence: CASSRGSPSTDTQYF. In DNA, the CDR3 is TGTGCCAGCAGCCGCGGGAGTCCTAGCACAGATACGCAGTATTTT.

This clonotype was observed at least ten times. This chain links TRBV7-6 with TRBJ2-3; no reliable D call. The CDR3 contains 14 residues. Germline assignment: CDR1 SGHVS and CDR2 FNYEAQ. Trimming left V 0 bases short and J 6 bases short, with 10 bases between. The CDR3 reads CASSLAYLEDTQYF. The DNA of the CDR3 is TGTGCCAGCAGCTTAGCGTACCTAGAGGATACGCAGTATTTT.

The chain links TRBV6-5 to TRBJ1-5; perhaps TRBD1 as D (6 bases). The ends were cut back, 0 bases at V and 4 bases at J, with 10 bases in the middle. This CDR3 is built from 15 residues. The germline V gene encodes CDR1 MNHEY and CDR2 SVGAGI. Written as DNA, the CDR3 is TGTGCCAGCAGTTACTCCGGGACAAGTAATCAGCCCCAGCATTTT. The encoded protein is CASSYSGTSNQPQHF.

The CDR3: CASSVSTAGGWETQYF. DNA for the CDR3: TGTGCCAGCAGCGTGTCTACGGCGGGAGGGTGGGAGACCCAGTACTTC. The rearrangement uses TRBV9 and TRBJ2-5; 9 positions match TRBD2. Germline CDR1 is SGDLS and CDR2 is YYNGEE. The CDR3 is 16 amino acids. The trim removed 2 bases at V and 5 bases at J, leaving 10 bases unmatched.

The rearrangement joins TRBV6-6 to TRBJ1-5, with TRBD1 matching 10 bases. Looked up from germline, CDR1 is MNHNY and CDR2 is SVGAGI (reference sequence). The CDR3 is made up of 14 amino acids. Trimming cost V 6 bases and J 7 bases; bases outside gene matches: 6. CDR3 in DNA: TGTGCCAGCAGAACCGGACAGGGGGACCAGCCCCAGCATTTT. Protein product: CASRTGQGDQPQHF.

The CDR3 DNA is TGTGCCAGCAGGAGCACAGTGAACACTGAAGCTTTCTTT. Protein sequence: CASRSTVNTEAFF. The chain combines TRBV6-6 with TRBJ1-1; no clear D. V lost 6 bases, J lost 0 bases, and 8 bases lay in between. The V gene's germline CDR1 is MNHNY and CDR2 SVGAGI (reference sequence). This CDR3 is 13 amino acids long.

The chain recombines TRBV7-2 with TRBJ2-3, with D perhaps TRBD2 (6 bases). This CDR3 has 17 amino acids. In germline, CDR1 is SGHTA, CDR2 FQGNSA. The germline V and J ends were trimmed by 2 bases and 2 bases, with 17 bases remaining between them. The CDR3 DNA reads as TGTGCCAGCAGCTTATCAGGGACTTCTCAAACCACAGATACGCAGTATTTT. Amino acids: CASSLSGTSQTTDTQYF. Full variable domain (outside the CDR3, taken from reference TRBV7-2 and TRBJ2-3): GAGVSQSPSNKVTEKGKDVELRCDPISGHTALYWYRQSLGQGLEFLIYFQGNSAPDKSGLPSDRFSAERTGGSVSTLTIQRTQQEDSAVYLCASSLSGTSQTTDTQYFGPGTRLTVL.

V usage is TRBV4-2 and J usage is TRBJ2-1; a possible D gene is TRBD1 (6 bases). The CDR3 is made up of 17 amino acids. The germline V gene has CDR1 LGHNA and CDR2 YNFKEQ. The V gene lost 6 bases and the J gene lost 5 bases, with 23 bases spanning the gap. The CDR3 bases are TGTGCCAGCAGTCTTACCATCGGGACAAGAGAGAACAATGAGCAGTTCTTC. Protein product: CASSLTIGTRENNEQFF.

The sample holds a few counts of this clonotype. V gene TRBV12-3 or TRBV12-4 combines with J gene TRBJ1-5, with TRBD1 matching 9 bases. V shed 6 bases, J shed 4 bases, and the junction held 7 bases outside the gene matches. The CDR3 sequence is 15 residues long. This CDR3 is CASRATGTGNQPQHF. For the CDR3, the DNA is TGTGCCAGCAGGGCTACCGGGACAGGGAATCAGCCCCAGCATTTT.

In its sample, this clonotype was seen many times. V usage is TRBV7-2 and J usage is TRBJ2-3; 9 nucleotides match TRBD2. The V and J ends lost 10 bases and 6 bases, in that order; junction bases with no gene match: 11. The CDR3 has 14 amino acids. Germline CDR1 is SGHTA and CDR2 is FQGNSA. The CDR3, as DNA: TGTGCCACAGGACTAGCGCGAGCGTCTGATACGCAGTATTTT. Translation gives CATGLARASDTQYF.

This sequence joins TRBV30 and TRBJ1-2; no definite D call. Per germline, CDR1 GTSNPN and CDR2 SVGIG (reference sequence). The CDR3 covers 8 residues. V lost 8 bases to trimming and J lost 10 bases, with 8 bases between them. CDR3 protein: CAGDFYTF. Here the CDR3 DNA reads TGTGCCGGAGATTTCTACACCTTC.

Concerning this clonotype itself: This may come from a read error, since a much larger clone is one base off. The rearrangement links TRBV11-2 to TRBJ2-7; 7 bases agree with TRBD1. Losses at the gene ends were 9 bases for V and 5 bases for J; bases not matched to a gene: 10. The CDR3 has 13 residues. CDR1 and CDR2 (germline): SGHAT, FQNNGV. The CDR3 here is CARSLGGNNEQYF. The CDR3 region has the DNA TGTGCCAGAAGTTTAGGGGGCAACAACGAGCAGTACTTC.

The rearrangement links TRBV4-1 to TRBJ2-1; 11 bases line up with TRBD2. Trimming at V came to 4 bases and at J to 7 bases, leaving 9 bases not matched to a gene. The CDR3 is 16 residues long. The V gene's germline CDR1 is MGHRA and CDR2 YSYEKL. CDR3 in DNA: TGCGCCAGCAGCCTTTTAGCGGGAGGGCCGGGGAATGAGCAGTTCTTC. It codes for CASSLLAGGPGNEQFF.

This chain uses TRBV4-3 with TRBJ1-2; D gene unclear. V lost 3 bases and J 6 bases, leaving 14 bases between the germline ends. Looked up from germline, CDR1 is LGHNA and CDR2 is YSLEER. This CDR3 has 14 residues. CDR3 sequence (DNA): TGCGCCAGCAGCCAGGGAATGAGCAAGGATGGCTACACCTTC. Protein: CASSQGMSKDGYTF.

This clonotype occurred many times. The chain carries TRBV6-2 or TRBV6-3 and TRBJ1-2; D gene uncertain. There are 13 residues in the CDR3. V was cut by 5 bases and J by 1 base, with 8 bases left in between. Germline CDR1 MNHEY, CDR2 SVGEGT. The CDR3 region has the DNA TGTGCCAGCAGTCCGAACGGTAACTATGGCTACACCTTC. Protein: CASSPNGNYGYTF.

As for this clonotype: A read error may account for a junction end that differs from germline. V usage is TRBV11-1 and J usage is TRBJ2-7; the D gene is possibly TRBD1 (6 bases). Germline lookup yields CDR1 SGHAT and CDR2 FQDESV (reference sequence). This CDR3 has 14 amino acids. The CDR3 loop reads CASSDRQVTYEQHF. CDR3 coding DNA: TGTGCCAGCAGCGATAGACAGGTAACCTACGAGCAGCACTTC.

This clonotype has more than one count but fewer than ten. The chain is built from TRBV24-1 and TRBJ2-2, with D hard to call. Between the trimmed V and J ends, which lost 6 bases and 2 bases, there was a span of 9 bases. This CDR3 region has 14 residues. Germline lookup yields CDR1 KGHDR and CDR2 SFDVKD. The CDR3 sequence is CATSIQANTGELFF. The DNA for the CDR3 is TGTGCCACCAGTATTCAGGCCAACACCGGGGAGCTGTTTTTT.

This clonotype has only a few counts. The chain combines TRBV6-5 with TRBJ1-3, with 10 bases matching TRBD1. The CDR3 has 18 residues. From germline, CDR1 is MNHEY and CDR2 SVGAGI. The V gene end was trimmed by 0 bases and the J gene end by 2 bases; junction bases not matched to a gene: 7. The CDR3 region is CASSYSSGGQGAGNTIYF. The DNA of the CDR3 is TGTGCCAGCAGTTACTCGAGTGGCGGACAGGGGGCTGGAAACACCATATATTTT.

The V gene is TRBV29-1, the J gene TRBJ1-1, with D possibly matching TRBD1 (5 bases). Germline V gene lookup returns CDR1 SQVTM and CDR2 ANQGSEA. Trimming shortened V by 1 base and J by 1 base, and 7 bases separated the two germline ends. The CDR3 contains 13 residues. CDR3 nucleotide sequence: TGCAGCGTTGAAGGGGGGTCGAACACTGAAGCTTTCTTT. Its protein product is CSVEGGSNTEAFF.

This clonotype has only one observation. This chain joins TRBV3-1 and TRBJ1-4; D might be TRBD1 (5 bases). The CDR3 spans 15 residues. The V gene's germline CDR1 is LGHDT and CDR2 YNNKEL (reference sequence). V was clipped by 0 bases and J by 10 bases, with 15 bases between them. The CDR3 DNA sequence: TGTGCCAGCAGCCAAGAATGGGACGGGCTTGGAAAACTGTTTTTT. Translated: CASSQEWDGLGKLFF.

This clonotype has ten or more counts. The chain recombines TRBV4-2 with TRBJ2-4; TRBD1 might be the D (6 bases). Germline V gives CDR1 LGHNA, CDR2 YNFKEQ. This CDR3 is built from 15 residues. V lost 0 bases and J lost 9, with 15 bases in between. Here the CDR3 DNA reads TGTGCCAGCAGCCAAGACCCAGGGACACAGGGCATTCAGTACTTC. Translation: CASSQDPGTQGIQYF.

A single count supports this clonotype. V usage is TRBV4-3 and J usage is TRBJ1-5; D gene unclear. Germline CDR1 is LGHNA and CDR2 is YSLEER. The CDR3 has 13 residues. Trimming removed 0 bases at V and 11 bases at J, with 11 bases between. The CDR3 is CASSQDTNEAQHF. Here the CDR3 DNA reads TGCGCCAGCAGCCAAGATACGAACGAGGCCCAGCATTTT.